This paragraph covers one T cell receptor (beta chain) sequence. What it recognizes is unknown. A much larger clonotype is one base distant, so this may be a read error. The data are from a study of neurological immune-mediated disorders. A 10-nucleotide random UMI tagged transcripts in template-switch 5'RACE cDNA synthesis. Sequencing runs each generated in excess of 170 million TCR-beta sequences derived from 15-18 subjects. TCRdb reanalysed the 5' RACE reads using MiXCR and keeps one entry per CDR3 protein. Counted here are 65,000 to 70,000 distinct CDR3 sequences, 4.1% occurring once; the ten biggest clones make up 2.5% to 3%. J gave up 0 bases and V 4 bases, and 2 bases lay outside the gene matches. Germline assignment: CDR1 SGHRS and CDR2 YFSETQ. This CDR3 has 14 residues. A total of 2 million PBMCs stored at -80 degrees C provided the unsorted libraries. General study findings and limits: TCR-beta repertoires seemed private in all groups, with no expanded CDR3 amino acid sequences shared.

The J gene is TRBJ1-1, the V gene TRBV5-1, with 8 bases fitting TRBD1. The sample comprised PBMCs. The source of this sequence is a man over 45 with multiple sclerosis. CDR3 amino acids: CASSMDRVNTEAFF. The CDR3 DNA sequence: TGCGCCAGCAGCATGGACAGGGTGAACACTGAAGCTTTCTTT.